The 9 T cell receptor gamma chains below come from one sample, sequenced in a study of gamma delta lymphoproliferative disorders and STAT genes. TCRdb made new clone calls on the multiplex PCR reads using CATT. The sample includes a few thousand gamma-chain clones, approximately 9.7% of them seen just once. PBMCs from patients and controls supplied the genomic DNA for sequencing. Specimen: blood. These receptors originate from a human donor with gamma-delta T-cell large granular lymphocyte leukemia.

By frequency in the sample, this clone is medium-sized (0.01 to 0.1%). V usage is TRGV10 and J usage is TRGJP1. TCRdb is silent on the J gene; assignment here came from matching the DNA to germline. TRGV10 belongs to the ORF category, with a function that is uncertain. CDR3 length equals 13 residues. V was pared by 8 bases and J by 8 bases, with 9 bases of the junction left unmatched. Written as DNA, the CDR3 is TGTGCTGCGTGGGATTACTGGGGTTGGTTCAAGATATTT. Residues: CAAWDYWGWFKIF.

The chain employs TRGV9 and TRGJ1 or TRGJ2. Because TCRdb records no J gene, it was assigned here through a match of the DNA to germline. The CDR3 loop spans 16 amino acids. Trimming took 1 base from V and 3 from J; bases not matched to a gene: 12. Germline assignment: CDR1 GITISATS and CDR2 ISYDGTV (reference sequence). The CDR3 DNA follows: TGTGCCTTGTGGGAGGTAGGTCGAGTCCGTTATTATAAGAAACTCTTT. Encoded protein: CALWEVGRVRYYKKLF.

Worth noting for this clone: A much larger clone differs by one base, so this may be a read error. V usage is TRGV4 and J usage is TRGJ1 or TRGJ2. The J gene was not available in TCRdb and was assigned here by matching the DNA to germline segments. The length of the CDR3 is 18 residues. The germline CDR1 and CDR2 sequences are EGSTGY and YDSYTSSV. The ends lost 0 bases at V and 3 bases at J; junction bases unmatched: 17. CDR3 sequence: CATWDGHGALHSYYKKLF. The CDR3 nucleotides read TGTGCCACCTGGGATGGGCACGGGGCCCTGCATTCTTATTATAAGAAACTCTTT.

This clone has a handful of counts. The chain is built from TRGV9 and TRGJ1 or TRGJ2. TCRdb does not report a J gene; here it was assigned by matching the DNA to germline references. This CDR3 has 13 amino acids. Germline values: CDR1 GITISATS, CDR2 ISYDGTV (reference sequence). With 3 bases clipped from V and 5 bases from J, the junction kept 7 bases outside the gene matches. The CDR3 sequence: CALWETADYKKLF. The CDR3 coding sequence is TGTGCCTTGTGGGAGACGGCGGATTATAAGAAACTCTTT.

By share, this clone ranks as medium-sized (0.01 to 0.1%). The gene calls are TRGV3 and TRGJ1 or TRGJ2. Since TCRdb gives no J gene, matching the DNA to germline was used here to assign it. In germline, CDR1 is VTNTFY, CDR2 YDVSTARD (reference sequence). The CDR3 extends over 10 amino acids. Losses at the gene ends were 8 bases for V and 11 bases for J; bases not matched to a gene: 9. The CDR3 sequence: CATFRDEKLF. In DNA form, the CDR3 reads TGTGCCACCTTTCGAGACGAGAAACTCTTT.

This clone has only a few counts. The sample has other DNA sequences that encode this CDR3 too. V and J are TRGV9 and TRGJ1 or TRGJ2. TCRdb gives no J gene; it was assigned here by matching the DNA to germline. Losses at the gene ends were 1 base for V and 3 bases for J; bases not matched to a gene: 0. There are 12 residues in the CDR3. CDR1 and CDR2 from the germline V gene are GITISATS and ISYDGTV (reference sequence). DNA for the CDR3: TGTGCCTTGTGGGAGGTTTATTATAAGAAACTCTTT. Translated, it gives CALWEVYYKKLF.

This clone is medium-sized within its sample. This chain joins TRGV2 and TRGJP2. TCRdb leaves out the J gene; it was filled in here by matching the DNA to germline. The CDR3 is 15 amino acids. Trimming at V came to 0 bases and at J to 1 base, leaving 2 bases not matched to a gene. Germline values: CDR1 EGSNGY, CDR2 YDSYNSKV. Here the CDR3 DNA reads TGTGCCACCTGGGACGGGTTTAGTAGTGATTGGATCAAGACGTTT. It specifies CATWDGFSSDWIKTF.

This clone was recorded a few times. The V call is TRGV2, the J call TRGJ1 or TRGJ2. TCRdb leaves out the J gene; it was filled in here by matching the DNA to germline. The V gene end was trimmed by 0 bases and the J gene end by 6 bases; junction bases not matched to a gene: 8. In germline, CDR1 is EGSNGY, CDR2 YDSYNSKV. This CDR3 is built from 14 residues. The CDR3 reads CATWDGRPCYKKLF. For the CDR3, the DNA is TGTGCCACCTGGGACGGGCGTCCTTGTTATAAGAAACTCTTT.

Only a few counts were recorded for this clone. This rearrangement joins TRGV5 to TRGJ1 or TRGJ2. Since TCRdb gives no J gene, matching the DNA to germline was used here to assign it. V lost 0 bases to trimming and J lost 4 bases; unmatched junction nucleotides: 9. The CDR3 runs 15 residues. Germline V gene sequence: CDR1 VINAFY, CDR2 YDVSNSKD. The CDR3 region is CATWDRPGGYYKKLF. The CDR3 nucleotides read TGTGCCACCTGGGACAGGCCGGGTGGATATTATAAGAAACTCTTT.